This T cell receptor (beta chain) was recovered during a study of shared clonotypes between healthy human individuals. Data came from immunoSEQ multiplex PCR; TCRdb stores just in-frame clones and leaves some out. The sample yields 950,000 to 1,100,000 clones, approximately 70% seen once. This clone appeared a single time. Looked up from germline, CDR1 is SEHNR and CDR2 is FQNEAQ (reference sequence). V lost 3 bases, J lost 11 bases, and 17 bases lay in between. This CDR3 spans 15 amino acids. Sequenced sample: memory CD4+ T cells sorted from blood. Subset noted: CD45RA-negative fraction. The TCR comes from a man between 18 and 35 years old in good health. The chain carries TRBV7-9 and TRBJ1-6; D is ambiguous. The CDR3 protein is CASSLGQEVWAPLHF. CDR3 DNA: TGTGCCAGCAGCTTGGGCCAGGAGGTTTGGGCACCCCTCCACTTT. Based on the CDR3 plus reference TRBV7-9 and TRBJ1-6, the full variable domain is DTGVSQNPRHKITKRGQNVTFRCDPISEHNRLYWYRQTLGQGPEFLTYFQNEAQLEKSRLLSDRFSAERPKGSFSTLEIQRTEQGDSAMYLCASSLGQEVWAPLHFGNGTRLTVT.